This TCR beta chain was found in a study of molecular identifiers for immune sequencing clone quantification listed by TCRdb under 2018. The study in broad terms: For a replicate experiment, the RNA from either 20,000 or 100,000 naive CD8 T cells was divided into five aliquots, and four of those aliquots went on to sequencing. The study was a methods study using CD8 T cells to benchmark molecular-identifier clustering-based TCR repertoire sequencing (MIDCIRS) and TCR RNA copy counting. Summary of the overall study and its limitations: A single cell's worth of spiked-in Jurkat TCR RNA was reported detectable even among 850,000 to 1,000,000 naive CD8 T cells. Highly expanded clone sizes could be underestimated because identical TCR molecules may share a barcode. When barcode sub-clustering was omitted, TCR diversity was inflated by chimeric consensus sequences, with chimeras reaching as high as 47%. In CMV-specific effector cells, clones with more than 20 RNA copies accounted for over 97% of molecules, whereas in naive cells such clones accounted for under 1%. The naive libraries included spiked-in Jurkat TCR RNA (roughly nine copies' worth), and this Jurkat TCR RNA is not part of the donor repertoire. About 3.1 recovered TCR RNA copies per cell were obtained by modeling, versus roughly 9.1 by digital PCR, implying a capture efficiency of about 30%.

Libraries were prepared through PCR. Sequenced on an Illumina HiSeq 4000. Bulk TCR libraries were prepared as previously described, using TCR primers listed in Table S5. The Qiagen AllPrep DNA/RNA kit was used to purify total RNA. Before analysis, reads from multiple sequencing runs of one library were combined. For the original study's pipeline: Only reads with exact TCR constant sequence were kept, trimmed to 150 nt, and grouped by their 12-nt molecular barcodes. Reads in each barcode group were sub-clustered using a 15% Levenshtein threshold, and a quality-weighted consensus sequence was built for each RNA molecule. Non-functional sequences were filtered out, along with any lower-count sequence sitting one edit away from another sequence. Barcode sub-clusters with fewer than 20% of the maximum read count were removed, based on fitting two negative binomial distributions. Through fastp at Q25 and MiXCR, TCRdb rebuilt clones from the public reads, retaining in-frame beta chains. Entries that share a CDR3 protein sequence are merged under the most common genes and DNA. In this record, the V and J calls reflect TCRdb's handling and not the investigators' own analysis. This sample holds a few hundred thousand distinct CDR3 sequences; roughly 23% were observed only once. 0.65% to 0.95% of the sample belongs to the ten largest clones.

Libraries of naive CD8 T cells were generated from about 21,000 to 970,000 sorted cells, with 10%, 30% or 50% of the purified RNA used. Naive CD8 T cells, defined as CD8+CD4-CCR7+CD45RA+, were FACS-sorted into RLT Plus buffer on a BD FACSAria II. To test detection sensitivity, Jurkat RNA equal to under 13 TCR copies was added to samples of about 20,000-1,000,000 naive CD8 T cells. Enrichment of CD8 T cells was performed with RosetteSep CD8+ T Cell Enrichment Cocktail and Ficoll-Paque, after which ACK red cell lysis was carried out. About this clonotype: There is no known antigen for this receptor. Base qualities are not at hand, and no much larger clone is one base apart.

Material for sequencing was naive CD8+ T cells from blood, with Jurkat cell RNA spiked in. The cell subset or site label on this specimen signifies: FACS-sorted CD8+CD4-CCR7+CD45RA+ naive T cells. This sequence originates from a human donor in good health. Some libraries in this study had Jurkat cell RNA spiked in.

The DNA sequence reads TGTGCCAGCAGTTACTCGGCAGTGCCGATCACCTACGAGCAGTACTTC. It is translated as CASSYSAVPITYEQYF. In this chain, TRBV6-6 is recombined with TRBJ2-7; the D gene assignment is ambiguous. The V end loses 0 bases and the J end loses 2 bases, and a stretch of 14 bases separates them. CDR1 and CDR2 (MNHNY, SVGAGI) derive from the germline V gene (reference sequence). Including cysteine and phenylalanine, the CDR3 has 16 amino acids. Here the CDR3 DNA is all that survives: 48 bases in frame from base 1.